Below, one T cell receptor beta chain is given with its context. Its antigen is undetermined. These data belong to a study of cytomegalovirus exposure and HLA in healthy donors. The CDR3 contains 13 residues. Germline loops: CDR1 GTSNPN, CDR2 SVGIG (reference sequence). V gave up 3 bases and J gave up 6 bases; unmatched junction bases: 7. Whole-study findings and limits: After further analysis at a later stage, under 20,000 TCR beta sequences were associated with HLA alleles at 0.05 false discovery rate. There were some V segments, including TRBV6-2 and TRBV6-3, excluded as indistinguishable. Data from an earlier analysis indicated that most TCR beta V segments were productive either about 90% or about 30% of the time.

Primers: 60 Vbeta forward and 13 Jbeta reverse. Generated by immunoSEQ multiplex PCR, the TCRdb table keeps only in-frame clones and is missing some. The top ten hold about 1.9% of the sample, which has approximately 160,000 clones, 70% to 90% seen once. The chain has TRBV30 and TRBJ2-7, with 8 bases fitting TRBD1. The sequence derives from a woman aged 18-29 years in good health and CMV-seronegative. The sample consisted of PBMCs. The CDR3, as DNA: TGTGCCTGGAGAGGTGACAGGGGCCGCGAGCAGTACTTC. Protein product: CAWRGDRGREQYF.